The T cell receptor (beta chain) described here comes from a study of shared clonotypes between healthy human individuals (TCRdb year 2020). For context, the study as a whole: A couple of women and a few men aged 18 to 49 years were included in the cohort. For each donor, CD4 naive and CD4 memory were each run on three plates, CD8 naive on two plates, and CD8 memory on one plate. Libraries were prepared and TCR repertoires were sequenced by different laboratories using diverse techniques, in order to increase sequencing depth and limit assay-specific biases. Per donor, leukapheresis produced somewhere between about 0.94 and 9 billion PBMCs. Blood TCR repertoires of about 5 healthy adults were deeply sequenced to estimate repertoire size and the extent of clonotype sharing between individuals.

Results the study describes overall, beyond this receptor: Even with the large sequencing depth, rarefaction of the sorted-subset datasets indicated that sequencing was incomplete. Approximately 4.8% of naive CD4, 3.5% of naive CD8, 2.3% of memory CD4, and 0.4% of memory CD8 clonotypes were shared across a few donors. Clonotypes shared by all four sorted-subset donors showed higher generation probabilities than non-shared clonotypes. Sampling was restricted to blood, and TCR repertoires in tissues likely differ from the TCR repertoires found in blood. Because the study included only a small number of donors, the genetic and exposure-history diversity represented was limited. Naive subsets generally had larger estimated clonotype richness than memory subsets did. Pairwise subsampling led to the expectation that sequencing depth would affect the degree of clonotype sharing among donors.

Using the deep immunoSEQ assay, TCR CDR3 regions were amplified from genomic DNA by multiplex PCR. Extracted genomic DNA from each cell subset was spread evenly across all wells of several immunoSEQ 96-well plates, with each plate serving as a replicate. For sorted subsets, 200 to 250 ng of genomic DNA, equivalent to roughly 30,000 T cell genomes, went into each replicate PCR. Purified libraries were measured with a Qubit 3.0 fluorometer, size-checked on a Bioanalyzer 2100, and measured again with the KAPA Library Quantification kit. Every immunoSEQ 96-well plate was sequenced on a separate single-read 150-cycle Illumina NextSeq 550 flow cell. The study's own analysis went as follows. The immunoSEQ output contained only junctional sequences without quality scores, so filtering could not match that applied to full-length reads. Sequences were annotated with PyIR, a Python wrapper for IgBLAST v1.9, using IMGT germline references to assign V/J genes and CDR3. Any read was removed if the V/J assignment was weak (E-value above 1e-6), the CDR3 was missing, or the read contained stop codons, out-of-frame junctions, or ambiguous translated residues. V3J clonotypes were defined as sequences sharing an identical inferred V gene, J gene, and CDR3 amino acid sequence. Percentage overlap between repertoires was calculated by dividing the number of shared unique clonotypes by the size of the smaller repertoire. Repertoire richness was assessed with RTK rarefaction, the Chao1 estimator, and Recon v2.1 estimates of unobserved clonotypes. Generation probabilities were computed with OLGA for all TCRbeta clonotypes obtained by the gDNA method from four donors. Not all clones reach the TCRdb copy of this immuneACCESS table, which keeps in-frame sequences only. Checked studies attribute under half of the gap to unresolved V genes and leave the rest unexplained. V and J calls and clone size are those listed in that table; D and trimming were worked out from the DNA. The sample contains about 2 million clones, 95% of them found a single time. In total, the top ten clones hold around 0.13% of the sample.

There are a few counts of this clone. This receptor's antigen is unknown. Nothing much larger sits one base from this clone, and base qualities are not available. Healthy HIV-negative adults with no recently reported acute infections or vaccinations were included as donors. Only Caucasian adults living in Nashville, Tennessee, USA were represented among the donors. CD4+ T cells were enriched by magnetic negative selection, after which naive cells were positively selected on CD45RA and the negative fraction was taken as the memory subset. Blood was collected by leukapheresis, and PBMCs were isolated by Ficoll-Histopaque density gradient centrifugation and then cryopreserved in liquid nitrogen vapor phase. Purity and quantity of every magnetically sorted T cell population were checked by analytical flow cytometry. From each sorted fraction, genomic DNA was isolated and quantified by UV absorbance on a Nanodrop 2000c.

Specimen: naive CD4+ T cells sorted from blood. Taken with the paper, the label for cell subset or site translates to: CD45RA+ positively selected. This receptor was taken from a man aged 18 to 30 in good health.

The CDR3 protein: CASSETGAYEQYF. The DNA is as follows: TGTGCCAGCAGTGAAACAGGGGCCTACGAGCAGTACTTC. The chain couples TRBV25-1 to TRBJ2-7, and 7 junctional nucleotides match TRBD1. As encoded in the germline V gene, CDR1 is MGHDK while CDR2 is SYGVNS. The CDR3 sequence holds 13 residues, the cysteine and phenylalanine included. This entry keeps only the CDR3 DNA: 39 bases, framed from base 1. V is cut back by 2 bases and J by 2 bases, with 0 bases in the junction unmatched.